The clone carrying this T cell receptor beta chain was seen more than once but under ten times. During active infection, Seattle patients enrolled and were then monitored through disease. The V gene lost 3 bases and the J gene lost 3 bases, with 14 bases spanning the gap. Germline V gene lookup returns CDR1 KGHSH and CDR2 LQKENI. The CDR3 covers 15 residues. The repertoire was sequenced with immunoSEQ multiplex PCR; TCRdb's copy has only in-frame clones and lacks some. The table records some 220,000 clones, 83% of them present only once. This sample stems from a study of blood T cell repertoires in COVID-19. About the study: From the United States, Italy and Spain came samples of acute and convalescent COVID-19. The cDNA or gDNA used as material had been derived from T cells, B-cell-depleted T cells, or PBMCs.

The origin of this receptor is a young woman with COVID-19, enrolled during active disease. This chain uses TRBV18 with TRBJ1-1; D is possibly TRBD1 (5 bases). Material: peripheral blood. As DNA, the CDR3 is TGTGCCAGCTCACCGAACGACAGAGTTCACACTGAAGCTTTCTTT. It specifies CASSPNDRVHTEAFF.